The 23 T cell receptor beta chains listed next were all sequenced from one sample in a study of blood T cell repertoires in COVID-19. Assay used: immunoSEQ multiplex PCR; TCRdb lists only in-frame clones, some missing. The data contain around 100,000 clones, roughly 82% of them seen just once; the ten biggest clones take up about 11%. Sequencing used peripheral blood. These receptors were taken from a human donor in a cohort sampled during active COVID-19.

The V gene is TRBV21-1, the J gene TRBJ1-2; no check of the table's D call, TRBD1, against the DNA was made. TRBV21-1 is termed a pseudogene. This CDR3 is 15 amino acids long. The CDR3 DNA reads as TGTGCCAGCAGCAAAGAAAGGACAGGCCGAGTGGGCTACACCTTC. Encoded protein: CASSKERTGRVGYTF.

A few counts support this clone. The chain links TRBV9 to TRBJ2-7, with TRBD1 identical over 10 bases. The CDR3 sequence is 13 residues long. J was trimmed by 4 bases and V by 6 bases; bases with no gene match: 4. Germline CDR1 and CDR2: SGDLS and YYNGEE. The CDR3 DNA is TGTGCCAGCAACCGACAGGGGGCGTACGAGCAGTACTTC. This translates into CASNRQGAYEQYF.

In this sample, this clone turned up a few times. CDR3 loop: CAWSVRRGSSNQPQHF. The CDR3 bases are TGTGCCTGGAGTGTACGTCGAGGGTCGAGCAATCAGCCCCAGCATTTT. This rearrangement joins TRBV30 to TRBJ1-5; D uncertain. The CDR3 extends over 16 amino acids. Per germline, CDR1 GTSNPN and CDR2 SVGIG (reference sequence). V shed 0 bases and J shed 1 base, with 13 bases lying between them.

The CDR3 loop is CASSLGPTSATNEKLFF. The CDR3 DNA sequence: TGCGCCAGCAGCTTGGGGCCCACCTCTGCAACTAATGAAAAACTGTTTTTT. The rearrangement links TRBV5-1 to TRBJ1-4; D unresolved. Germline V CDR1 and CDR2: SGHRS, YFSETQ. V was clipped by 0 bases and J by 0 bases, with 12 bases between them. The CDR3 is 17 amino acids.

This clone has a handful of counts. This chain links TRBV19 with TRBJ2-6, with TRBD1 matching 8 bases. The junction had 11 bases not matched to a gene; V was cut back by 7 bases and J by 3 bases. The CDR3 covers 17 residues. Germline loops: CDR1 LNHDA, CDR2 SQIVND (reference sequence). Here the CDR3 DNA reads TGTGCCAGTAATACAGGGGGGATCTTAGGTGGGGCCAACGTCCTGACTTTC. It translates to CASNTGGILGGANVLTF.

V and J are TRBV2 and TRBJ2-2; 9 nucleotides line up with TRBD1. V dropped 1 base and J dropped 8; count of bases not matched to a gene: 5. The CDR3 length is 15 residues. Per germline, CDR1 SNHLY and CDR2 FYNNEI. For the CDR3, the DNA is TGTGCCAGCAGTGAAGGACAGGGGGATCATGGGGAGCTGTTTTTT. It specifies CASSEGQGDHGELFF.

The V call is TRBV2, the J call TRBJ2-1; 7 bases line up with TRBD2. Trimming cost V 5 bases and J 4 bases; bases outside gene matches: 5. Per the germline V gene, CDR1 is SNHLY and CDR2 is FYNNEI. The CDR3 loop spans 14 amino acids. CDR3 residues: CASSSGEQYNEQFF. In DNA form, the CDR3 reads TGTGCCAGCAGTAGCGGGGAACAGTACAATGAGCAGTTCTTC.

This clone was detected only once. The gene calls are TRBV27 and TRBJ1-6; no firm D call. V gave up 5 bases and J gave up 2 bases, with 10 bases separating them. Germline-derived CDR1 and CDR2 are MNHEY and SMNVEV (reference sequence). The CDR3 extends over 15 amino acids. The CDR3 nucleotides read TGTGCCAGCAGTGTCAAAAGCACCTATAATTCACCCCTCCACTTT. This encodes CASSVKSTYNSPLHF.

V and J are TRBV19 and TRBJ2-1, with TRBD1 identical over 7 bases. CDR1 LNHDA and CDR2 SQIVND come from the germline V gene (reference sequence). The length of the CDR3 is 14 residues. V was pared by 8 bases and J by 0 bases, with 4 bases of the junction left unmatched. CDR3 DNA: TGTGCCAGTGGCCGGGACAGCTCCTACAATGAGCAGTTCTTC. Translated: CASGRDSSYNEQFF.

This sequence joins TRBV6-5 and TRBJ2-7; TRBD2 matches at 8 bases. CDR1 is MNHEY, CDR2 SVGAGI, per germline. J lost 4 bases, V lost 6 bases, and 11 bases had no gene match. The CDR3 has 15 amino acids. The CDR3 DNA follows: TGTGCCAGCAGCCGAAACACGGGGGGGCAATACGAGCAGTACTTC. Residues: CASSRNTGGQYEQYF.

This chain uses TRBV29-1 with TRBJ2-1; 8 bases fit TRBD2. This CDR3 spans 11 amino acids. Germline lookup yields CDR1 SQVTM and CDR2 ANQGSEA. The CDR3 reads CRAGAPNEQFF. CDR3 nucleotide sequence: TGCAGAGCGGGGGCCCCCAATGAGCAGTTCTTC.

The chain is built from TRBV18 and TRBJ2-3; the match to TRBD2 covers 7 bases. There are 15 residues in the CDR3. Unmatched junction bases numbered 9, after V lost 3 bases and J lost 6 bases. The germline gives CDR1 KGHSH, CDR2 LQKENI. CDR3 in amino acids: CASSPKAGSRDTQYF. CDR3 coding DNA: TGTGCCAGCTCACCCAAAGCGGGGTCCCGGGATACGCAGTATTTT. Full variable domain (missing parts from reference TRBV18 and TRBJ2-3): NAGVMQNPRHLVRRRGQEARLRCSPMKGHSHVYWYRQLPEEGLKFMVYLQKENIIDESGMPKERFSAEFPKEGPSILRIQQVVRGDSAAYFCASSPKAGSRDTQYFGPGTRLTVL.

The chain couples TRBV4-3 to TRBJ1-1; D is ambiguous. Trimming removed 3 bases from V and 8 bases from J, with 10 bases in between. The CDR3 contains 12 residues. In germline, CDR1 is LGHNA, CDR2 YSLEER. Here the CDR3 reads CASSQVSGEAFF. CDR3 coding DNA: TGCGCCAGCAGCCAGGTTTCGGGGGAAGCTTTCTTT.

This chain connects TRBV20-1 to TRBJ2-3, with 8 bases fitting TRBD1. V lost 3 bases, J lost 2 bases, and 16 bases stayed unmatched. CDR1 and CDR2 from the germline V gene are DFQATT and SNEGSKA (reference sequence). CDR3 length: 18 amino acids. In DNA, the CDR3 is TGCAGTGCTAGTGTGGGGACAGGACGTTCAGGGATCACAGATACGCAGTATTTT. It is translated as CSASVGTGRSGITDTQYF.

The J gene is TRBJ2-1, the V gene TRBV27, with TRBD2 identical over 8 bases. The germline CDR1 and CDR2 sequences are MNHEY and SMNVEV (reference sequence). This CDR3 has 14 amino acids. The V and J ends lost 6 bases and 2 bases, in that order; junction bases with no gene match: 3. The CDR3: CASRERGTYNEQFF. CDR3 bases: TGTGCCAGCAGGGAGCGGGGGACCTACAATGAGCAGTTCTTC.

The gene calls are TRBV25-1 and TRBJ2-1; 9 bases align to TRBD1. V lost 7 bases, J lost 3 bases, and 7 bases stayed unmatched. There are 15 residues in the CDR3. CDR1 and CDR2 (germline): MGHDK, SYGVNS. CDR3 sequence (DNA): TGTGCCAGCATGGCCGGGACAGGGAACTACAATGAGCAGTTCTTC. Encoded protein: CASMAGTGNYNEQFF. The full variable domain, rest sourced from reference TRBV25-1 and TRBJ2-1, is EADIYQTPRYLVIGTGKKITLECSQTMGHDKMYWYQQDPGMELHLIHYSYGVNSTEKGDLSSESTVSRIRTEHFPLTLESARPSHTSQYLCASMAGTGNYNEQFFGPGTRLTVL.

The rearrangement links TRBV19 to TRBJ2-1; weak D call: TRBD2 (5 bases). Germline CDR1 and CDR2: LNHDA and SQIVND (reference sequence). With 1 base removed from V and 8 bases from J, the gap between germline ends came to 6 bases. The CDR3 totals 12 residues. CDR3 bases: TGTGCCAGTAGTATAGGCGGGCATGAGCAGTTCTTC. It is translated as CASSIGGHEQFF. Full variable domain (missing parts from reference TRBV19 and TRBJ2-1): DGGITQSPKYLFRKEGQNVTLSCEQNLNHDAMYWYRQDPGQGLRLIYYSQIVNDFQKGDIAEGYSVSREKKESFPLTVTSAQKNPTAFYLCASSIGGHEQFFGPGTRLTVL.

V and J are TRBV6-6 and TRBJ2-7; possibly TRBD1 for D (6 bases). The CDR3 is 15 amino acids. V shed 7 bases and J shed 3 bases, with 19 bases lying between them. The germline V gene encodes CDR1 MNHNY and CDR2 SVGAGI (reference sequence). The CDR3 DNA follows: TGTGCCAGCACCCAGACAGGTTTAGGACTCTACGAGCAGTACTTC. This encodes CASTQTGLGLYEQYF.

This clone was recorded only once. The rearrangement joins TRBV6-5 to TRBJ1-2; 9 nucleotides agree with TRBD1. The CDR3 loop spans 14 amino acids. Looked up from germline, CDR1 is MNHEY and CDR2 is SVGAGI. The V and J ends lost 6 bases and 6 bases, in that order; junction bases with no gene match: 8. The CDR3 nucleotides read TGTGCCAGCAGCGGACAGGGGCGTTCGGATGGCTACACCTTC. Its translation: CASSGQGRSDGYTF.

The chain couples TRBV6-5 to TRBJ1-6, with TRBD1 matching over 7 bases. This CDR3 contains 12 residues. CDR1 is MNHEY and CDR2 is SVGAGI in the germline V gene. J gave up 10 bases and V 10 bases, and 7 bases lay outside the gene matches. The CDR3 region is CATQGVGSPLHF. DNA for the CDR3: TGTGCCACCCAGGGGGTGGGGTCACCCCTCCACTTT.

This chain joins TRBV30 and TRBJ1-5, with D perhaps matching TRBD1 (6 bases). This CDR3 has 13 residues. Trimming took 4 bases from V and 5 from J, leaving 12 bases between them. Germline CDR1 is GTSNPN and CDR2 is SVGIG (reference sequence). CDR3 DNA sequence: TGTGCCTGGACCAGGGGAATAGATCAGCCCCAGCATTTT. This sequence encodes CAWTRGIDQPQHF.

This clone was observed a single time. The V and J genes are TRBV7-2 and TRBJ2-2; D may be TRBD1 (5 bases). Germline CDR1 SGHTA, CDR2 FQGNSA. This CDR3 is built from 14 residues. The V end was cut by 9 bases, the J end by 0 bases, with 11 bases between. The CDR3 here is CASYRFPNTGELFF. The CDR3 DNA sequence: TGTGCCAGTTACAGGTTTCCGAACACCGGGGAGCTGTTTTTT.

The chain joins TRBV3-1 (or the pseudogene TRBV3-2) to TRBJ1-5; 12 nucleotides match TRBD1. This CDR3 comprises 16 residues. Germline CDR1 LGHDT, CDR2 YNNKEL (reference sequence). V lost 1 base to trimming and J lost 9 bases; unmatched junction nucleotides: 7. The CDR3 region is CASSQAGTGGGGPQHF. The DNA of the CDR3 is TGTGCCAGCAGCCAAGCCGGGACAGGGGGCGGAGGGCCCCAGCATTTT.